The clone carrying this TCR beta chain occurred a few times. Its cognate antigen is unknown. From germline, CDR1 is GTSNPN and CDR2 SVGIG (reference sequence). The germline V and J ends were trimmed by 0 bases and 0 bases, with 17 bases remaining between them. The CDR3 spans 17 residues. This record comes from a study of T cells after posttransplantation cyclophosphamide. The study's findings and limits: TRB overlap between skin or GI tissue T cells and blood was limited. Recipient CMV seropositivity and CMV reactivation strongly tracked TRB clonality. Later blood repertoires were often dominated by clones from the donor CD8+ memory compartment.

Treatment was busulfan-fludarabine conditioning, a marrow graft, and cyclophosphamide on days +3 and +4. Clones were read by immunoSEQ multiplex PCR, and TCRdb kept only the in-frame ones, dropping some. The table shows about 3,000 clones, with about 74% occurring only once. The rearrangement links TRBV30 to TRBJ2-5; a weak D match, TRBD2 (5 bases). The origin of this receptor is a female patient aged 50-59 years who received an allogeneic stem cell transplant from a related donor, was CMV-positive, and had no GVHD. Part of the T cells may come from the graft donor. The sample in question was PBMCs, obtained after allogeneic stem cell transplant with posttransplant cyclophosphamide. The DNA for the CDR3 is TGTGCCTGGAGTGTACGGGGTTGGGCTCAGTACCAAGAGACCCAGTACTTC. It codes for CAWSVRGWAQYQETQYF.